These 28 T cell receptor beta chains were sequenced from one sample in a study of blood T cell repertoires in COVID-19. Using immunoSEQ multiplex PCR, the repertoire was profiled, and TCRdb retains in-frame clones only, with some absent. Of around 100,000 clones in the sample, approximately 86% were seen once. The specimen was peripheral blood. The receptors shown here come from a man at least 80 years old with acute or convalescent COVID-19.

This chain links TRBV6-2 or TRBV6-3 with TRBJ2-3, with 8 bases that match TRBD1. The CDR3 totals 14 residues. The V segment lost 4 bases and the J segment 4 bases; nucleotides outside the gene matches: 4. Germline V CDR1 and CDR2: MNHEY, SVGEGT. As DNA, the CDR3 is TGTGCCAGCAGTTGGGGACAGGCAGCAGATACGCAGTATTTT. As protein: CASSWGQAADTQYF.

V usage is TRBV16 and J usage is TRBJ2-7, with D perhaps matching TRBD2 (6 bases). Deletions cut 4 bases from V and 6 bases from J, with 22 bases between. The CDR3 has 16 residues. Per the germline V gene, CDR1 is KGHSY and CDR2 is FQNENV. CDR3 residues: CASSRESGVSGSEQYF. The CDR3 region has the DNA TGTGCCAGCAGCCGCGAATCGGGAGTCTCGGGCTCCGAGCAGTACTTC.

The chain employs TRBV7-9 and TRBJ2-1; 7 positions match TRBD2. The junction had 15 bases not matched to a gene; V was cut back by 1 base and J by 9 bases. Germline V lookup: CDR1 SEHNR, CDR2 FQNEAQ (reference sequence). CDR3 length: 17 amino acids. The CDR3 region has the DNA TGTGCCAGCAGCTTAGGACGATCAGGGACTAATGATGGTGAGCAGTTCTTC. Its protein product is CASSLGRSGTNDGEQFF.

V and J are TRBV30 and TRBJ2-2, with D perhaps TRBD1 (5 bases). V lost 0 bases, J lost 3 bases, and 11 bases lay in between. From germline, CDR1 is GTSNPN and CDR2 SVGIG (reference sequence). The CDR3 consists of 15 residues. CDR3 coding DNA: TGTGCCTGGAGTGTACGACAGATACACACCGGGGAGCTGTTTTTT. This codes for CAWSVRQIHTGELFF.

This chain links TRBV7-2 with TRBJ2-3, with a tentative D call TRBD2 (5 bases). Germline V CDR1 and CDR2: SGHTA, FQGNSA. The CDR3 runs to 12 residues. Trimming pared 5 bases from V and 9 bases from J, leaving 12 bases between. CDR3 sequence (DNA): TGTGCCAGCAGCACTACGGGATACACGCAGTATTTT. It encodes CASSTTGYTQYF.

The chain has TRBV20-1 and TRBJ1-3; weak D call: TRBD1 (6 bases). Germline V CDR1 and CDR2: DFQATT, SNEGSKA (reference sequence). Trimming took 3 bases from V and 4 from J, leaving 16 bases between them. The CDR3 runs to 15 residues. CDR3 sequence: CSASAQAGAGNTIYF. In nucleotides, the CDR3 is TGCAGTGCTAGTGCCCAGGCAGGGGCCGGAAACACCATATATTTT.

V and J are TRBV7-9 and TRBJ1-1; weak D call: TRBD1 (6 bases). V lost 4 bases, J lost 13 bases, and 19 bases lay in between. This CDR3 is built from 13 residues. Germline CDR1 is SEHNR and CDR2 is FQNEAQ (reference sequence). The CDR3 sequence: CASSSGVEGDSFF. The CDR3 DNA follows: TGTGCCAGCAGCTCAGGGGTCGAGGGGGATAGTTTCTTT.

V is TRBV27 and J is TRBJ2-2; 12 bases map to TRBD2. J was trimmed by 6 bases and V by 5 bases; bases with no gene match: 7. The V gene's germline CDR1 is MNHEY and CDR2 SMNVEV (reference sequence). The CDR3 covers 16 residues. The CDR3 DNA reads TGTGCCAGCAGTATCCTAGCGGGAGGGCCGTCCGGGGAGCTGTTTTTT. It translates to CASSILAGGPSGELFF.

The chain is built from TRBV6-2 or TRBV6-3 and TRBJ2-3; a possible D gene is TRBD2 (6 bases). Germline assignment: CDR1 MNHEY and CDR2 SVGEGT. Between the trimmed V and J ends, which lost 8 bases and 5 bases, there was a span of 17 bases. CDR3 length: 14 amino acids. DNA for the CDR3: TGTGCCAGCCGCCAAGCGCGAGCGGGAGATACGCAGTATTTT. It translates to CASRQARAGDTQYF.

This chain joins TRBV5-1 and TRBJ1-5; no reliable D call. V lost 2 bases and J lost 2, with 11 bases in between. The CDR3 is 15 residues long. CDR1 and CDR2 (germline): SGHRS, YFSETQ. The CDR3 is CASSLSGNGNQPQHF. The DNA for the CDR3 is TGCGCCAGCAGCTTATCCGGGAACGGCAATCAGCCCCAGCATTTT.

This chain joins TRBV5-1 and TRBJ2-2; 9 positions match TRBD2. The ends lost 1 base at V and 5 bases at J; junction bases unmatched: 9. The CDR3 totals 17 residues. Germline CDR1 is SGHRS and CDR2 is YFSETQ. The CDR3 coding sequence is TGCGCCAGCAGCTTGAACCTAGCGGGAACTCGGACCGGGGAGCTGTTTTTT. Its translation is CASSLNLAGTRTGELFF.

This chain links TRBV15 with TRBJ2-3, with D possibly TRBD2 on 6 matching bases. The germline CDR1 and CDR2 sequences are LNHNV and YYDKDF (reference sequence). V lost 1 base and J 2 bases, leaving 10 bases between the germline ends. The CDR3 runs 15 residues. In DNA, the CDR3 is TGTGCCACCAGCAGAGGAGGAGGGGCCACAGATACGCAGTATTTT. Translated: CATSRGGGATDTQYF.

The J gene is TRBJ1-5, the V gene TRBV10-3; D remains unclear. CDR1 and CDR2 from the germline V gene are ENHRY and SYGVKD. CDR3 length equals 13 residues. Trimming took off 6 bases at V and 7 bases at J, with 13 bases between the two ends. The CDR3 region is CAISRELGQPQHF. The CDR3 DNA reads TGTGCCATCAGCCGGGAACTCGGGCAGCCCCAGCATTTT.

The rearrangement uses TRBV19 and TRBJ2-1; TRBD1 matches 10 bases. The CDR3 consists of 15 residues. Germline trimming cut 4 bases from V and 6 bases from J; bases unmatched to any gene: 6. From germline, CDR1 is LNHDA and CDR2 SQIVND (reference sequence). The CDR3 nucleotides read TGTGCCAGTAGTAAGGACAGGGGGATGATCAATGAGCAGTTCTTC. Translating it yields CASSKDRGMINEQFF. Complete variable domain (other parts from reference TRBV19 and TRBJ2-1): DGGITQSPKYLFRKEGQNVTLSCEQNLNHDAMYWYRQDPGQGLRLIYYSQIVNDFQKGDIAEGYSVSREKKESFPLTVTSAQKNPTAFYLCASSKDRGMINEQFFGPGTRLTVL.

The chain carries TRBV5-1 and TRBJ2-2; 12 bases are shared with TRBD2. Trimming cost V 2 bases and J 6 bases; bases outside gene matches: 2. Germline lookup yields CDR1 SGHRS and CDR2 YFSETQ. The CDR3 runs 15 residues. In DNA, the CDR3 is TGCGCCAGCAGCTTCCTAGCGGGAGGGCCCGGGGAGCTGTTTTTT. It translates to CASSFLAGGPGELFF.

The chain carries TRBV11-2 and TRBJ1-3, with D possibly TRBD1 on 5 matching bases. The CDR3 covers 16 residues. From germline, CDR1 is SGHAT and CDR2 FQNNGV. Trimming stripped 0 bases from V and 2 bases from J, with 11 bases between. The CDR3 nucleotides are TGTGCCAGCAGCTTAGATGGAACAGGACCTGGAAACACCATATATTTT. This sequence encodes CASSLDGTGPGNTIYF. The entire variable domain, with the rest obtained from reference TRBV11-2 and TRBJ1-3, is as follows: EAGVAQSPRYKIIEKRQSVAFWCNPISGHATLYWYQQILGQGPKLLIQFQNNGVVDDSQLPKDRFSAERLKGVDSTLKIQPAKLEDSAVYLCASSLDGTGPGNTIYFGEGSWLTVV.

The genes are TRBV2 and TRBJ2-7; 9 nucleotides align to TRBD1. The ends lost 7 bases at V and 3 bases at J; junction bases unmatched: 10. The germline CDR1 and CDR2 sequences are SNHLY and FYNNEI. The CDR3 loop spans 15 amino acids. The CDR3 bases are TGTGCCAGCACCACATTCGGACAGGGGAGCTACGAGCAGTACTTC. It encodes CASTTFGQGSYEQYF.

This rearrangement joins TRBV7-9 to TRBJ2-1; 10 nucleotides align to TRBD2. CDR1 and CDR2 (germline): SEHNR, FQNEAQ (reference sequence). With V trimmed by 2 bases and J by 9 bases, 7 bases remained unmatched. This CDR3 comprises 15 residues. For the CDR3, the DNA is TGTGCCAGCAGCTTAAGCCAGCGGGAGGGCAGTGAGCAGTTCTTC. As protein: CASSLSQREGSEQFF.

The chain joins TRBV9 to TRBJ1-2; D might be TRBD1 (6 bases). This CDR3 region has 13 residues. CDR1 is SGDLS, CDR2 YYNGEE, per germline. Trimming left V 4 bases short and J 7 bases short, with 14 bases between. CDR3: CASSYTSGVGYTF. CDR3 coding DNA: TGTGCCAGCAGCTATACTTCAGGGGTTGGCTACACCTTC. Combining the CDR3 with reference TRBV9 and TRBJ1-2 gives the whole variable domain DSGVTQTPKHLITATGQRVTLRCSPRSGDLSVYWYQQSLDQGLQFLIQYYNGEERAKGNILERFSAQQFPDLHSELNLSSLELGDSALYFCASSYTSGVGYTFGSGTRLTVV.

The rearrangement links TRBV7-9 to TRBJ2-1; D is possibly TRBD2 (5 bases). This CDR3 has 12 residues. Trimming took 0 bases from V and 10 from J, leaving 7 bases between them. Per germline, CDR1 SEHNR and CDR2 FQNEAQ (reference sequence). The chain's CDR3 is CASSLALAEQFF. The CDR3 nucleotides read TGTGCCAGCAGCTTAGCCCTAGCCGAGCAGTTCTTC.

The chain joins TRBV5-5 to TRBJ2-3; 12 bases map to TRBD2. From germline, CDR1 is SGHKS and CDR2 YYEKEE (reference sequence). The CDR3 has 14 amino acids. Germline trimming cut 3 bases from V and 5 bases from J; bases unmatched to any gene: 1. The CDR3 spells CASSSTSGRDTQYF. In DNA form, the CDR3 reads TGTGCCAGCAGCTCGACTAGCGGGAGAGATACGCAGTATTTT. The full variable domain, with the rest looked up from reference TRBV5-5 and TRBJ2-3, is DAGVTQSPTHLIKTRGQQVTLRCSPISGHKSVSWYQQVLGQGPQFIFQYYEKEERGRGNFPDRFSARQFPNYSSELNVNALLLGDSALYLCASSSTSGRDTQYFGPGTRLTVL.

The gene calls are TRBV4-1 and TRBJ2-7, with 7 bases fitting TRBD1. Looked up from germline, CDR1 is MGHRA and CDR2 is YSYEKL. The junction had 2 bases not matched to a gene; V was cut back by 1 base and J by 2 bases. The CDR3 runs 14 residues. CDR3 coding DNA: TGCGCCAGCAGCCAAGGGGACAGCCCCTACGAGCAGTACTTC. Protein: CASSQGDSPYEQYF.

This chain joins TRBV12-5 and TRBJ1-5; tentatively, D is TRBD1 (5 bases). The CDR3 is made up of 13 amino acids. Per germline, CDR1 LGHNT and CDR2 FRNRAP. The V gene lost 7 bases and the J gene lost 5 bases, with 12 bases spanning the gap. CDR3 sequence reads: CASAGGDDQPQHF. CDR3 nucleotide sequence: TGTGCTAGTGCCGGGGGGGACGATCAGCCCCAGCATTTT.

The chain joins TRBV7-9 to TRBJ2-6, with 11 bases aligning to TRBD1. The CDR3 is 18 residues long. Looked up from germline, CDR1 is SEHNR and CDR2 is FQNEAQ (reference sequence). Trimming cost V 5 bases and J 0 bases; bases outside gene matches: 6. The DNA of the CDR3 is TGTGCCAGCAGCCCGGGGACAGGGGGGGACTCTGGGGCCAACGTCCTGACTTTC. Amino acids: CASSPGTGGDSGANVLTF.

The chain recombines TRBV10-3 with TRBJ1-2; 12 nucleotides agree with TRBD1. Germline V gene data show CDR1 as ENHRY and CDR2 as SYGVKD. This CDR3 has 14 amino acids. V shed 10 bases, J shed 4 bases, and the junction held 7 bases outside the gene matches. The CDR3 here is CATRGTGGSYGYTF. Written as DNA, the CDR3 is TGTGCCACTCGGGGGACAGGGGGCAGCTATGGCTACACCTTC.

CDR3 nucleotide sequence: TGCGCCAGCAGCCAAACTAGCGGGACTACTGGAGATACGCAGTATTTT. It yields the protein CASSQTSGTTGDTQYF. This chain links TRBV4-3 with TRBJ2-3; 10 bases agree with TRBD2. The CDR3 has 16 amino acids. The ends lost 2 bases at V and 5 bases at J; junction bases unmatched: 7. CDR1 is LGHNA, CDR2 YSLEER, per germline.

The CDR3 spells CASSPRGGLGNEQYF. The CDR3 nucleotides read TGTGCCAGCAGCCCCCGTGGAGGGCTCGGAAACGAGCAGTACTTC. The chain combines TRBV9 with TRBJ2-7, with a weak D call TRBD2 (6 bases). Germline lookup yields CDR1 SGDLS and CDR2 YYNGEE. The CDR3 loop spans 15 amino acids. V was cut by 4 bases and J by 5 bases, with 19 bases left in between. The full variable domain, completed using reference TRBV9 and TRBJ2-7, is DSGVTQTPKHLITATGQRVTLRCSPRSGDLSVYWYQQSLDQGLQFLIQYYNGEERAKGNILERFSAQQFPDLHSELNLSSLELGDSALYFCASSPRGGLGNEQYFGPGTRLTVT.

This clone was detected only a few times. The DNA for the CDR3 is TGTGCCACCAGTGTCGCGGGAGGGCAGGATACGCAGTATTTT. This encodes CATSVAGGQDTQYF. This sequence joins TRBV24-1 and TRBJ2-3; 9 nucleotides line up with TRBD2. V gave up 5 bases and J gave up 6 bases; unmatched junction bases: 5. CDR1 KGHDR and CDR2 SFDVKD come from the germline V gene. CDR3 length: 14 amino acids.